This T cell receptor (beta chain) emerged from a study of a mutant IDH1 vaccine in newly diagnosed glioma. Notes on the study in general: Researchers report vaccine-induced immune responses in roughly 93% of patients. Shifts in the top peripheral T cell clonotypes seemed unrelated to pseudoprogression.

Time point reported: week 23, last vaccination. One vaccine dose held 300 ug of mutant IDH1 20-mer peptide and came with topical imiquimod. V shed 4 bases, J shed 0 bases, and the junction held 12 bases outside the gene matches. The length of the CDR3 is 19 residues. Germline lookup yields CDR1 KGHSH and CDR2 LQKENI. Produced via immunoSEQ multiplex PCR; TCRdb's table is partial and in-frame only. Of some 80,000 clones listed, 75% to 90% were seen once; the top ten hold 0.77%. This clone was seen a single time. The antigen remains unidentified. The receptor was isolated from a woman aged 50 to 60 with glioma. The chain combines TRBV18 with TRBJ2-3, with TRBD2 identical over 11 bases. The sample consisted of PBMCs, taken from a glioma patient whose treatment included an IDH1 peptide vaccine. This CDR3 is CASSLTSGDGPTSTDTQYF. In DNA form, the CDR3 reads TGTGCCAGCTCACTGACTAGCGGGGACGGCCCTACAAGCACAGATACGCAGTATTTT.